This TCR beta chain is drawn from a study of T-cell reconstitution after alpha-beta-depleted transplantation in children. The study, taken as a whole, reports: Several hundred expanded graft clones reportedly gave rise to the alpha-beta T cells present about two months after transplant. Newly produced T cells mostly accounted for T-cell counts and diversity one year post-transplant.

A note on this clonotype: Its target is unknown.

Unique molecular identifiers were built into the TCRbeta library. One entry per CDR3 protein, called by TCRdb with MiXCR from the PCR reads. The sample shows under 250,000 distinct CDR3 sequences, approximately 15% of them seen only once. CDR3 length equals 13 residues. Germline V CDR1 and CDR2: LNHDA, SQIVND (reference sequence). V dropped 6 bases and J dropped 5 bases, with 11 bases sitting between them. The input for sequencing was PBMCs, mostly from graft donor cells, taken 360 days after TCRalphabeta/CD19-depleted stem cell transplant. The sequence was collected from a male patient under 10 years old who had a stem cell transplant for acute lymphoblastic leukemia, so the T cells may come from the graft donor. The chain employs TRBV19 and TRBJ1-5; D remains ambiguous. The chain's CDR3 is CASRLDRYQPQHF. CDR3 in DNA: TGTGCCAGTAGGCTGGATCGATATCAGCCCCAGCATTTT. The variable domain in full, with the rest retrieved from reference TRBV19 and TRBJ1-5, is DGGITQSPKYLFRKEGQNVTLSCEQNLNHDAMYWYRQDPGQGLRLIYYSQIVNDFQKGDIAEGYSVSREKKESFPLTVTSAQKNPTAFYLCASRLDRYQPQHFGDGTRLSIL.